Ten or more counts support the clone carrying this T cell receptor beta chain. Its antigen is still unknown. This entry is derived from a study of cytotoxic CD8 clonotypes in ibrutinib-treated CLL. Sequencing was performed with immunoSEQ multiplex PCR; in TCRdb, only in-frame clones are kept and a portion is missing. The table includes around 91,000 clones, about 86% detected once. CDR3 length: 12 amino acids. Germline CDR1 LNHDA, CDR2 SQIVND (reference sequence). Trimming removed 0 bases at V and 6 bases at J, with 5 bases between. Whole-study findings and limits: Different sampling times were used for sustained-remission and progressing patients. Measured clonality at baseline was greater than in age-matched healthy donors and tracked with circulating CD8+ T-cell counts.

The sequence was obtained from a human donor with chronic lymphocytic leukemia. The source material was PBMCs, sampled before ibrutinib treatment. This sequence joins TRBV19 and TRBJ1-2; D is uncertain. DNA for the CDR3: TGTGCCAGTAGTATAGAGAAGGATGGCTACACCTTC. Translation gives CASSIEKDGYTF.